The 12 T cell receptor beta chains listed next were all sequenced from one sample in a study of molecular identifiers for immune sequencing clone quantification. TCRdb re-derived calls from the PCR reads in MiXCR, one entry per CDR3 protein. The repertoire holds approximately 320,000 distinct CDR3 sequences, with under 25% as singletons. The sample was naive CD8+ T cells from blood, with Jurkat cell RNA spiked in. Indicated subset: FACS-sorted CD8+CD4-CCR7+CD45RA+ naive T cells. All receptors derive from a human donor in good health. Some libraries in this study had Jurkat cell RNA spiked in.

Ten or more counts support this clonotype. This sequence joins TRBV7-9 and TRBJ1-3; D gene unclear. The germline V gene encodes CDR1 SEHNR and CDR2 FQNEAQ (reference sequence). The CDR3 is made up of 15 amino acids. Between the trimmed V and J ends, which lost 4 bases and 2 bases, there was a span of 12 bases. The CDR3 protein is CASSYEQQAGNTIYF. Written as DNA, the CDR3 is TGTGCCAGCAGCTATGAACAGCAAGCTGGAAACACCATATATTTT.

The rearrangement joins TRBV20-1 to TRBJ2-5; TRBD2 agrees at 16 bases. CDR3 length: 16 amino acids. The trim removed 4 bases at V and 2 bases at J, leaving 4 bases unmatched. The V gene's germline CDR1 is DFQATT and CDR2 SNEGSKA (reference sequence). CDR3 DNA sequence: TGCAGTGCTAAGGGACTAGCGGGAGGGAGGCAAGAGACCCAGTACTTC. Translation gives CSAKGLAGGRQETQYF.

Points on this clonotype: It may be a read error: a sequence one base away is much more abundant. The J gene is TRBJ1-1, the V gene TRBV29-1; 7 bases align to TRBD1. The germline V gene has CDR1 SQVTM and CDR2 ANQGSEA. V gave up 5 bases and J gave up 5 bases; unmatched junction bases: 11. CDR3 length: 14 residues. The CDR3 DNA follows: TGCAGCGTTCAGGACAGGTGGCTGAGTACTGAAGCTTTCTTT. Protein: CSVQDRWLSTEAFF.

The sample holds one count of this clonotype. A much larger clone differs by one base, so this may be a read error. V and J are TRBV29-1 and TRBJ2-4; D call uncertain. CDR3 size: 11 residues. CDR1 and CDR2 from the germline V gene are SQVTM and ANQGSEA. The CDR3 loop is CSVVLKTIQYF. CDR3 nucleotide sequence: TGCAGCGTAGTCCTCAAAACCATTCAGTACTTC.

The chain is built from TRBV10-3 and TRBJ1-1, with unresolved D. Trimming shortened V by 6 bases and J by 1 base, and 15 bases separated the two germline ends. Germline lookup yields CDR1 ENHRY and CDR2 SYGVKD. This CDR3 comprises 15 residues. The CDR3 coding sequence is TGTGCCATCAGAGGTATCACAGCAGCGAACACTGAAGCTTTCTTT. Translating gives CAIRGITAANTEAFF.

There are a few counts of this clonotype. The chain uses TRBV25-1 and TRBJ1-1, with no clear D. CDR1 and CDR2 from the germline V gene are MGHDK and SYGVNS. The V end lost 5 bases, the J end lost 0 bases, and 13 bases lay between the germline ends. This CDR3 spans 15 amino acids. The CDR3 nucleotides read TGTGCCAGCAGTCGCAGCGAGGGTATGAACACTGAAGCTTTCTTT. Encoded protein: CASSRSEGMNTEAFF.

This chain links TRBV12-3 or TRBV12-4 with TRBJ1-1; D gene ambiguous. This CDR3 spans 18 amino acids. The ends were cut back, 7 bases at V and 11 bases at J, with 35 bases in the middle. This CDR3 reads CASTISPLLPGHPVGAFF. In DNA, the CDR3 is TGTGCCAGCACTATTTCCCCCCTCTTACCGGGCCACCCCGTCGGGGCTTTCTTT.

V is TRBV7-9 and J is TRBJ1-6; D not resolved. Germline V gene data show CDR1 as SEHNR and CDR2 as FQNEAQ (reference sequence). The CDR3 is made up of 15 amino acids. The V end was cut by 4 bases, the J end by 11 bases, with 18 bases between. CDR3 residues: CASSSSGPGEPPLHF. Here the CDR3 DNA reads TGTGCCAGCAGCTCATCCGGGCCCGGTGAACCACCCCTCCACTTT.

This clonotype was recorded many times. The rearrangement joins TRBV5-1 to TRBJ1-1; D not certain. V was trimmed by 2 bases and J by 11 bases, leaving 13 bases between them. CDR1 and CDR2 (germline): SGHRS, YFSETQ. This CDR3 has 12 residues. Here the CDR3 reads CASSFEAGRAFF. The CDR3 DNA reads TGCGCCAGCAGCTTTGAAGCCGGCCGGGCTTTCTTT.

V gene TRBV29-1 combines with J gene TRBJ2-7; D is undetermined. The CDR3 consists of 10 residues. Trimming took 4 bases from V and 7 from J, leaving 8 bases between them. The germline V gene has CDR1 SQVTM and CDR2 ANQGSEA. CDR3 loop: CSVASGEQYF. The DNA of the CDR3 is TGCAGCGTTGCTTCCGGAGAGCAGTACTTC.

This clonotype has ten or more counts. The V and J genes are TRBV4-3 and TRBJ2-7; D gene uncertain. This CDR3 region has 13 residues. Germline assignment: CDR1 LGHNA and CDR2 YSLEER. V lost 0 bases, J lost 7 bases, and 10 bases lay in between. CDR3 sequence (DNA): TGCGCCAGCAGCCAAGATCTCGAGGTAGAGCAGTACTTC. Translated, it gives CASSQDLEVEQYF.

The V and J genes are TRBV21-1 and TRBJ2-5; TRBD1 is taken as the D call from the table, unchecked against the DNA. TRBV21-1 is a pseudogene locus. CDR3 length: 15 amino acids. In nucleotides, the CDR3 is TGTGCCAGCAGCAAAGCTGACAGGCCCAAGTTGGCCCAGTACTTC. Translating gives CASSKADRPKLAQYF.